This entry lists 27 T cell receptor beta chains sequenced from one sample in a study of PD-1 blockade in classical Hodgkin lymphoma. Clones were read by immunoSEQ multiplex PCR, and TCRdb kept only the in-frame ones, dropping some. The table lists roughly 50,000 clones, 86% of them singletons. The time point: cycle 4 day 1 (C4D1), after five to seven weeks of nivolumab. The patients all showed relapse after autologous stem cell transplantation, while their brentuximab vedotin exposure varied. This specimen was peripheral blood mononuclear cells (PBMCs), taken before the fourth cycle of nivolumab. These receptors came from a human donor with classical Hodgkin lymphoma.

With respect to this clone: One end of the junction does not line up with germline, which may come from a read error. This sequence joins TRBV2 and TRBJ2-2, with D tentatively TRBD2 (5 bases). CDR1 is SNHLY, CDR2 FYNNEI, per germline. CDR3 length equals 16 residues. The CDR3 nucleotides are TGTGCCAGCAGTCATGTAGATTCAGCGAACACCGGGAAGCTGTTTTTT. Amino acid sequence: CASSHVDSANTGKLFF.

V usage is TRBV19 and J usage is TRBJ1-4, with 9 bases that match TRBD1. J lost 6 bases, V lost 6 bases, and 2 bases had no gene match. Germline V gives CDR1 LNHDA, CDR2 SQIVND (reference sequence). The CDR3 is 13 residues long. The CDR3: CASSWTGDEKLFF. CDR3 nucleotide sequence: TGTGCCAGTAGCTGGACAGGGGATGAAAAACTGTTTTTT.

This clone was detected only once. This chain joins TRBV19 and TRBJ2-7, with 7 bases identical to TRBD2. The CDR3 spans 17 residues. Germline V gene lookup returns CDR1 LNHDA and CDR2 SQIVND (reference sequence). V gave up 5 bases and J gave up 7 bases; unmatched junction bases: 20. CDR3 coding DNA: TGTGCCAGTAGTCCCTCCCCTCAGCGGGGCCCTAGAGGGGAGCAGTACTTC. Translating it yields CASSPSPQRGPRGEQYF.

The chain is built from TRBV27 and TRBJ1-2; possible D gene TRBD1, 6 bases. From germline, CDR1 is MNHEY and CDR2 SMNVEV (reference sequence). CDR3 length equals 15 residues. V lost 2 bases to trimming and J lost 1 base, with 11 bases between them. As DNA, the CDR3 is TGTGCCAGCAGTTTAATCCCAGGGGTTAACTATGGCTACACCTTC. Protein sequence: CASSLIPGVNYGYTF.

The chain employs TRBV27 and TRBJ2-3; D remains unclear. The CDR3 is 14 residues long. The V and J ends lost 0 bases and 10 bases respectively, with 14 bases between them. Germline lookup yields CDR1 MNHEY and CDR2 SMNVEV (reference sequence). CDR3 in DNA: TGTGCCAGCAGTTTATCCCCCCGCAGTAGGTCGCAGTATTTT. Its translation: CASSLSPRSRSQYF.

In its sample, this clone was seen once. The V and J genes are TRBV9 and TRBJ1-1; the D is unclear. The CDR3 has 13 residues. Trimming left V 2 bases short and J 3 bases short, with 8 bases between. Germline lookup yields CDR1 SGDLS and CDR2 YYNGEE. Written as DNA, the CDR3 is TGTGCCAGCAGCGTCGGGATTTACACTGAAGCTTTCTTT. Translated, it gives CASSVGIYTEAFF.

This chain connects TRBV6-6 to TRBJ1-2, with D possibly matching TRBD1 (6 bases). Deletions cut 5 bases from V and 2 bases from J, with 9 bases between. Germline loops: CDR1 MNHNY, CDR2 SVGAGI (reference sequence). CDR3 length equals 13 residues. CDR3 loop: CASSQQGNYGYTF. The CDR3 bases are TGTGCCAGCAGTCAACAGGGAAACTATGGCTACACCTTC.

The gene calls are TRBV27 and TRBJ1-4, with TRBD1 matching 7 bases. The CDR3 spans 16 residues. Germline V gives CDR1 MNHEY, CDR2 SMNVEV (reference sequence). J lost 0 bases, V lost 6 bases, and 7 bases had no gene match. The CDR3 DNA follows: TGTGCCAGCAGAACGGGACAGCGAGCAACTAATGAAAAACTGTTTTTT. Amino acids: CASRTGQRATNEKLFF.

V and J are TRBV28 and TRBJ2-7; 8 bases are shared with TRBD1. The CDR3 length is 17 residues. V lost 1 base and J lost 4; bases outside the gene matches: 12. Germline CDR1 MDHEN, CDR2 SYDVKM. This CDR3 is CASSLYPRQGARYEQYF. DNA of the CDR3: TGTGCCAGCAGTTTATACCCGCGGCAGGGGGCGCGTTACGAGCAGTACTTC. Full variable domain (outside the CDR3, taken from reference TRBV28 and TRBJ2-7): DVKVTQSSRYLVKRTGEKVFLECVQDMDHENMFWYRQDPGLGLRLIYFSYDVKMKEKGDIPEGYSVSREKKERFSLILESASTNQTSMYLCASSLYPRQGARYEQYFGPGTRLTVT.

V and J are TRBV9 and TRBJ2-1, with a possible D match to TRBD1 (5 bases). The CDR3 length is 15 residues. Germline values: CDR1 SGDLS, CDR2 YYNGEE. V gave up 3 bases and J gave up 0 bases, with 10 bases separating them. CDR3: CASSARQSSYNEQFF. The DNA for the CDR3 is TGTGCCAGCAGCGCACGACAGAGCTCCTACAATGAGCAGTTCTTC.

In nucleotides, the CDR3 is TGTGCCAGCGGTAACTCAGAAAGGAGTCCCTACGAGCAGTACTTC. It encodes CASGNSERSPYEQYF. The chain employs TRBV6-5 and TRBJ2-7; no clear D gene. This CDR3 is 15 amino acids long. V lost 8 bases and J 2 bases, leaving 19 bases between the germline ends. Germline V gives CDR1 MNHEY, CDR2 SVGAGI.

This chain uses TRBV5-4 with TRBJ1-2; 12 nucleotides align to TRBD1. Germline CDR1 SGHNT, CDR2 YYREEE (reference sequence). The CDR3 totals 14 residues. J was trimmed by 8 bases and V by 4 bases; bases with no gene match: 6. CDR3 protein: CASSPGQGASGYTF. In DNA, the CDR3 is TGTGCCAGCAGCCCGGGACAGGGGGCGTCCGGCTACACCTTC.

The chain combines TRBV4-1 with TRBJ2-7; the match to TRBD1 covers 7 bases. J lost 2 bases, V lost 1 base, and 5 bases had no gene match. Germline V gives CDR1 MGHRA, CDR2 YSYEKL. CDR3 size: 15 residues. This chain's CDR3 is CASSQAGQATYEQYF. The CDR3 region has the DNA TGCGCCAGCAGCCAAGCCGGACAGGCAACCTACGAGCAGTACTTC.

The chain carries TRBV7-8 and TRBJ1-5, with 8 bases aligning to TRBD1. From germline, CDR1 is SGHVS and CDR2 FQNEAQ. The ends lost 4 bases at V and 5 bases at J; junction bases unmatched: 16. The CDR3 runs 18 residues. The CDR3 coding sequence is TGTGCCAGCAGCTCTGGACAGGGATGGCGGAACCTGGATCAGCCCCAGCATTTT. It codes for CASSSGQGWRNLDQPQHF. Supplemented by reference TRBV7-8 and TRBJ1-5, the full variable domain reads GAGVSQSPRYKVAKRGQDVALRCDPISGHVSLFWYQQALGQGPEFLTYFQNEAQLDKSGLPSDRFFAERPEGSVSTLKIQRTQQEDSAVYLCASSSGQGWRNLDQPQHFGDGTRLSIL.

Relative to its sample, this clone is medium-sized (0.01 to 0.1%). The chain uses TRBV6-5 and TRBJ2-7; a possible D gene is TRBD1 (6 bases). Germline-derived CDR1 and CDR2 are MNHEY and SVGAGI. V lost 5 bases and J 5 bases, leaving 13 bases between the germline ends. The CDR3 spans 13 residues. The DNA of the CDR3 is TGTGCCAGCAGTAATCCCGCAGGGGACGAGCAGTACTTC. Encoded protein: CASSNPAGDEQYF.

The chain employs TRBV4-1 and TRBJ2-3, with TRBD1 identical over 7 bases. The CDR3 loop spans 16 amino acids. Germline CDR1 and CDR2: MGHRA and YSYEKL. Germline trimming cut 0 bases from V and 2 bases from J; bases unmatched to any gene: 5. In DNA, the CDR3 is TGCGCCAGCAGCCAAGATGAGGGGGCCACCACAGATACGCAGTATTTT. This translates into CASSQDEGATTDTQYF.

This clone was seen just once. V is TRBV5-4 and J is TRBJ2-3, with unresolved D. V was shortened by 0 bases and J by 0 bases, with 8 bases between the two germline ends. Germline V gene lookup returns CDR1 SGHNT and CDR2 YYREEE (reference sequence). The CDR3 spans 15 residues. This CDR3 reads CASSLGLVSTDTQYF. CDR3 bases: TGTGCCAGCAGCTTGGGATTGGTCAGCACAGATACGCAGTATTTT.

The rearrangement uses TRBV6-5 and TRBJ2-1; TRBD2 matches at 13 bases. J lost 10 bases, V lost 2 bases, and 2 bases had no gene match. The CDR3 is made up of 14 amino acids. Germline assignment: CDR1 MNHEY and CDR2 SVGAGI. The CDR3 here is CASSYAGLAGEQFF. CDR3 nucleotides: TGTGCCAGCAGTTACGCGGGACTAGCGGGGGAGCAGTTCTTC.

This clone was recorded a few times. The gene calls are TRBV29-1 and TRBJ2-3; 11 bases fit TRBD2. The ends lost 0 bases at V and 6 bases at J; junction bases unmatched: 2. Germline assignment: CDR1 SQVTM and CDR2 ANQGSEA. The length of the CDR3 is 14 residues. The CDR3 nucleotides are TGCAGCGTTGAAGAGATAGCGGGAGGGGATACGCAGTATTTT. Translated, it gives CSVEEIAGGDTQYF.

CDR3 amino acids: CASSYSWTSATYEQYF. In DNA, the CDR3 is TGTGCCAGCAGCTATTCCTGGACTAGCGCTACCTACGAGCAGTACTTC. The chain carries TRBV28 and TRBJ2-7; 9 positions match TRBD2. Germline CDR1 reads MDHEN; CDR2 reads SYDVKM. The CDR3 spans 16 residues. J was trimmed by 2 bases and V by 6 bases; bases with no gene match: 11.

This sequence joins TRBV27 and TRBJ2-1; D may correspond to TRBD1 or TRBD2 (5 bases each). Germline CDR1 MNHEY, CDR2 SMNVEV (reference sequence). The V end was cut by 3 bases, the J end by 8 bases, with 17 bases between. The CDR3 has 15 residues. For the CDR3, the DNA is TGTGCCAGCAGTTTTGAGAGGGGCGGTTACTATGAGCAGTTCTTC. Protein: CASSFERGGYYEQFF.

DNA of the CDR3: TGTGCCAGCAGTTTTAGCGACCAGGGGACCCAGTACTTC. Protein: CASSFSDQGTQYF. The chain recombines TRBV27 with TRBJ2-5; TRBD1 or TRBD2 may be the D gene (5 bases each). The V gene's germline CDR1 is MNHEY and CDR2 SMNVEV (reference sequence). This CDR3 has 13 amino acids. V was shortened by 3 bases and J by 7 bases, with 12 bases between the two germline ends.

The chain joins TRBV7-6 to TRBJ2-5; weak D call: TRBD1 (7 bases). The CDR3 spans 14 residues. CDR1 and CDR2 (germline): SGHVS, FNYEAQ. Trimming removed 5 bases at V and 4 bases at J, with 14 bases between. DNA for the CDR3: TGTGCCAGCAGCCCTAGACAGGGAGGAGAGACCCAGTACTTC. Amino acid sequence: CASSPRQGGETQYF.

This clone has just a few counts. V gene TRBV5-1 combines with J gene TRBJ1-3; D ambiguous. Germline assignment: CDR1 SGHRS and CDR2 YFSETQ. Trimming pared 0 bases from V and 2 bases from J, leaving 3 bases between. The CDR3 length is 13 residues. CDR3 in DNA: TGCGCCAGCAGCTTGGACACTGGAAACACCATATATTTT. Protein sequence: CASSLDTGNTIYF. The variable domain in full, completed from reference TRBV5-1 and TRBJ1-3, reads KAGVTQTPRYLIKTRGQQVTLSCSPISGHRSVSWYQQTPGQGLQFLFEYFSETQRNKGNFPGRFSGRQFSNSRSEMNVSTLELGDSALYLCASSLDTGNTIYFGEGSWLTVV.

The V and J genes are TRBV7-9 and TRBJ2-7; TRBD2 might be the D (5 bases). Germline V gene lookup returns CDR1 SEHNR and CDR2 FQNEAQ (reference sequence). This CDR3 has 14 amino acids. V lost 5 bases and J lost 7, with 18 bases in between. CDR3 residues: CASSPMDSRGEQYF. Written as DNA, the CDR3 is TGTGCCAGCAGCCCTATGGACTCCCGTGGGGAGCAGTACTTC.

The rearrangement joins TRBV7-9 to TRBJ1-3, with TRBD1 as a possible D gene (5 bases). CDR1 is SEHNR and CDR2 is FQNEAQ in the germline V gene (reference sequence). The V and J ends lost 3 bases and 0 bases respectively, with 12 bases between them. This CDR3 comprises 16 residues. This CDR3 reads CASSLDTSYSGNTIYF. The CDR3 nucleotides read TGTGCCAGCAGCTTGGACACCTCTTACTCTGGAAACACCATATATTTT.

The V gene is TRBV5-8, the J gene TRBJ2-3; possibly TRBD1 for D (5 bases). The germline CDR1 and CDR2 sequences are SGHTS and YDEGEE. The V gene lost 5 bases and the J gene lost 7 bases, with 17 bases spanning the gap. The CDR3 length is 14 residues. CDR3 protein: CASRTPGIIHTQYF. The CDR3 region has the DNA TGTGCCAGCAGAACCCCAGGGATAATACATACGCAGTATTTT.